The 3 T cell receptor beta chains presented below share a single source sample, sequenced in a study of immune heterogeneity within non-small cell lung tumors (dated by TCRdb to the late 2010s). These reads were obtained on a HiSeq X Ten. The TCR beta CDR3 region was amplified with a multiplex PCR system whose first round ran for 9 to 11 cycles using 32 V-gene forward primers and 13 J-gene reverse primers. TCRdb handled the public reads itself, with Q25 trimming in fastp and clone calling in MiXCR, and kept productive beta chains. Identical CDR3 protein sequences are pooled into one entry, listed with their most common genes and DNA. The table for this sample lists 9,500 to 12,000 distinct CDR3 sequences; under 25% of them were counted only once. Approximately 4% of the sample belongs to the ten largest clones. Genomic DNA was extracted from bulk tumor tissue and used as the TCR template, and about 0.65 ug gDNA was amplified per sample. During surgery, several biopsies were collected from each primary tumor and placed as far from one another as possible within the tumor mass. Patients in the study cohort, which was described as untreated, were newly diagnosed NSCLC cases going through curative surgery.

Sequencing was performed on lung tumor tissue. These receptors came from a man aged 60 to 75 with non-small cell lung cancer.

This clonotype was counted between two and nine times. The chain recombines TRBV7-9 with TRBJ2-4, with D possibly TRBD2 on 5 matching bases. Trimming shortened V by 4 bases and J by 7 bases, and 17 bases separated the two germline ends. The CDR3 covers 15 residues. In germline, CDR1 is SEHNR, CDR2 FQNEAQ (reference sequence). The CDR3 sequence: CASSSTADYQNIQYF. The CDR3 bases are TGTGCCAGCAGCTCCACAGCGGATTATCAGAACATTCAGTACTTC.

This clonotype has more than one count but fewer than ten. The rearrangement joins TRBV12-3 or TRBV12-4 to TRBJ2-5, with D tentatively TRBD2 (5 bases). This CDR3 spans 16 amino acids. Trimming took 3 bases from V and 0 from J, leaving 14 bases between them. The CDR3 region is CASSFAEVRYQETQYF. The CDR3 nucleotides read TGTGCCAGCAGTTTCGCGGAGGTTCGATACCAAGAGACCCAGTACTTC.

The chain combines TRBV9 with TRBJ2-6; TRBD1 agrees at 12 bases. The CDR3 is made up of 19 amino acids. Germline values: CDR1 SGDLS, CDR2 YYNGEE. With 0 bases clipped from V and 4 bases from J, the junction kept 8 bases outside the gene matches. CDR3 loop: CASSVGPGQGARGANVLTF. The CDR3 DNA follows: TGTGCCAGCAGCGTAGGGCCGGGACAGGGGGCGCGAGGGGCCAACGTCCTGACTTTC.